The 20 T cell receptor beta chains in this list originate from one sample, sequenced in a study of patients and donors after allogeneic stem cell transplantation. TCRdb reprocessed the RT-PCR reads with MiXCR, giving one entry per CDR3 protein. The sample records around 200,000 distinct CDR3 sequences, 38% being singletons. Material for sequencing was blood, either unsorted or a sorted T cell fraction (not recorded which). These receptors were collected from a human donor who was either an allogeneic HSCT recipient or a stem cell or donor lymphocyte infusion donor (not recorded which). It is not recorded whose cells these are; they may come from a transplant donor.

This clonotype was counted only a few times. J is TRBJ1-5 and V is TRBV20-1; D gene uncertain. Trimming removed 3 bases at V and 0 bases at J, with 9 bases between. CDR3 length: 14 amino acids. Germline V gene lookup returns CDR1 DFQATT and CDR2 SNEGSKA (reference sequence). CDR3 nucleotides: TGCAGTGCTAGGCCCGGTGATAGCAATCAGCCCCAGCATTTT. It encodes CSARPGDSNQPQHF.

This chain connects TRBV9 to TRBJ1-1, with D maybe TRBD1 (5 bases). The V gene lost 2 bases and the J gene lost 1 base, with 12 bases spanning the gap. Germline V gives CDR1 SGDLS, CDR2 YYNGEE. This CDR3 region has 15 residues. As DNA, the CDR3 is TGTGCCAGCAGCGTTGGATTGACAGCGAACACTGAAGCTTTCTTT. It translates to CASSVGLTANTEAFF. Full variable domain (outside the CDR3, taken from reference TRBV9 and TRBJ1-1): DSGVTQTPKHLITATGQRVTLRCSPRSGDLSVYWYQQSLDQGLQFLIQYYNGEERAKGNILERFSAQQFPDLHSELNLSSLELGDSALYFCASSVGLTANTEAFFGQGTRLTVV.

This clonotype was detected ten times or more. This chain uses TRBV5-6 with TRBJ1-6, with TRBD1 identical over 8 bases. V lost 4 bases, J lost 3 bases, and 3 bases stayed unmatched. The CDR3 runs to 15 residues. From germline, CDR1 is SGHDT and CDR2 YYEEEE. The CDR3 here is CASSLDRDYNSPLHF. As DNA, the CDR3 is TGTGCCAGCAGCCTGGACAGGGACTATAATTCACCCCTCCACTTT.

CDR3 sequence (DNA): TGTGCCTGTCTCTGTTGGGGAGTGGTGAACACTGAAGCTTTCTTT. This sequence encodes CACLCWGVVNTEAFF. The gene calls are TRBV7-4 and TRBJ1-1; unclear D gene. Germline assignment: CDR1 SGHVT and CDR2 SQSDAQ. Trimming cost V 11 bases and J 0 bases, with 19 bases left between them. The CDR3 runs 15 residues.

CDR3 amino acids: CASSQERGSMNTEAFF. The CDR3, as DNA: TGCGCCAGCAGCCAAGAAAGGGGCTCTATGAACACTGAAGCTTTCTTT. The chain recombines TRBV4-1 with TRBJ1-1; a weak D match, TRBD1 (5 bases). This CDR3 has 16 residues. Germline CDR1 MGHRA, CDR2 YSYEKL. Deletions cut 0 bases from V and 0 bases from J, with 11 bases between.

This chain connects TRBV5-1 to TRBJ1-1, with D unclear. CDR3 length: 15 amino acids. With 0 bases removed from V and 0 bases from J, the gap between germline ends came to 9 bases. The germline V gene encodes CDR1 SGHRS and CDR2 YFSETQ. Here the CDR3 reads CASSLVTTMNTEAFF. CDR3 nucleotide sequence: TGCGCCAGCAGCTTGGTTACAACCATGAACACTGAAGCTTTCTTT.

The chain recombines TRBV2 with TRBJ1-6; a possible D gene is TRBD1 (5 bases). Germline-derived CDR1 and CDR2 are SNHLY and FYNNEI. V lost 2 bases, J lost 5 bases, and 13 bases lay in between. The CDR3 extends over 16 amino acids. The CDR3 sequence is CASSEQGPYNNSPLHF. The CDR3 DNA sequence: TGTGCCAGCAGTGAACAGGGCCCCTATAATAATTCACCCCTCCACTTT.

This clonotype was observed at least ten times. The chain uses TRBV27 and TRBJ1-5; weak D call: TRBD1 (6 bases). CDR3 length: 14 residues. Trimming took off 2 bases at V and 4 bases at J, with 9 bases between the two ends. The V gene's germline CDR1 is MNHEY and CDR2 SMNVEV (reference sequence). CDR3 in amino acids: CASSLMGANQPQHF. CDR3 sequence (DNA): TGTGCCAGCAGTTTAATGGGGGCTAATCAGCCCCAGCATTTT.

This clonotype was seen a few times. The DNA of the CDR3 is TGCGCCAGCAGCCAAGTTGTTGGTGAAAAACTGTTTTTT. Protein product: CASSQVVGEKLFF. The V call is TRBV4-1, the J call TRBJ1-4; D gene ambiguous. Germline CDR1 reads MGHRA; CDR2 reads YSYEKL. There are 13 residues in the CDR3. The ends were cut back, 1 base at V and 7 bases at J, with 7 bases in the middle.

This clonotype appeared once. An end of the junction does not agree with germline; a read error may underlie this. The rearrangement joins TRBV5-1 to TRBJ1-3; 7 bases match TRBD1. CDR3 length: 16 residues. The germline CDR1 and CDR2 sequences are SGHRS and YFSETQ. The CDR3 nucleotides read TGCGCCAGTAGCTTAGGGACAGCGAACTCTGGAAACACCATATATTTT. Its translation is CASSLGTANSGNTIYF.

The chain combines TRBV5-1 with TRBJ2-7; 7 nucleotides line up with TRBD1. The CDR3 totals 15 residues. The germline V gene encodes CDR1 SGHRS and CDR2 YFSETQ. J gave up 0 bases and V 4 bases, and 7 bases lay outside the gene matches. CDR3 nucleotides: TGCGCCAGCAGCACGGGACAGACCCACTCCTACGAGCAGTACTTC. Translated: CASSTGQTHSYEQYF.

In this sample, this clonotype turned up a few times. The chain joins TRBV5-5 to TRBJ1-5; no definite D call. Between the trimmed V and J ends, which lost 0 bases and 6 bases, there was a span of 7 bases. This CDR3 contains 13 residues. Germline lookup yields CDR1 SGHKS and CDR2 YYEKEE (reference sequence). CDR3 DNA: TGTGCCAGCAGCTTGGCTGTGGCTCAGCCCCAGCATTTT. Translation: CASSLAVAQPQHF.

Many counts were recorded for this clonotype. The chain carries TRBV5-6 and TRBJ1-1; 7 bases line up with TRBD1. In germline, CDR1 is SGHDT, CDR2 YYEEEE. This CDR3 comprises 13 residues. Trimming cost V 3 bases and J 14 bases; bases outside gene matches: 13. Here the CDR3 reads CASSSGTVMSQFF. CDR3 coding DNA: TGTGCCAGCAGCTCGGGGACAGTCATGAGCCAGTTCTTT.

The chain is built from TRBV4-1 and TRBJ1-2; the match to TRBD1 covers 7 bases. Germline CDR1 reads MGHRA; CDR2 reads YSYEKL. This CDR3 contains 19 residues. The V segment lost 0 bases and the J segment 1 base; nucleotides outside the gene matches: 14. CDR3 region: CASSQDHISNRGLNYGYTF. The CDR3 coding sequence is TGCGCCAGCAGCCAAGACCATATTTCCAACAGGGGACTTAACTATGGCTACACCTTC.

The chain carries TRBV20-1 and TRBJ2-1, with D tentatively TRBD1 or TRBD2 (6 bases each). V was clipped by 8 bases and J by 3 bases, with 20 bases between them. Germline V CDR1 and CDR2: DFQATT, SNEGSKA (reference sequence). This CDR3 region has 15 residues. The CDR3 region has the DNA TGCAGTACCAGAGGCGGAGGGGGGAGCTACAATGAGCAGTTCTTC. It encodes CSTRGGGGSYNEQFF.

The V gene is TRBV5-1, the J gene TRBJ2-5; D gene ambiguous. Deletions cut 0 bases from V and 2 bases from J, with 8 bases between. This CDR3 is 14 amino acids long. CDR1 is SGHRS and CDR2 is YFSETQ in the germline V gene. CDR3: CASSLGVIQETQYF. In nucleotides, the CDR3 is TGCGCCAGCAGCTTGGGCGTAATACAAGAGACCCAGTACTTC. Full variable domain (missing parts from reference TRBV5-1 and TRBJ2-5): KAGVTQTPRYLIKTRGQQVTLSCSPISGHRSVSWYQQTPGQGLQFLFEYFSETQRNKGNFPGRFSGRQFSNSRSEMNVSTLELGDSALYLCASSLGVIQETQYFGPGTRLLVL.

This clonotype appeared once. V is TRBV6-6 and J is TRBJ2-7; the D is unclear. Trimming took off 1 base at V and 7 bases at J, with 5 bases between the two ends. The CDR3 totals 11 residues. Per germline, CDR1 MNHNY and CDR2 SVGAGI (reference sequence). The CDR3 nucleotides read TGTGCCAGCAGTTACTATGGGGAGCAGTACTTC. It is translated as CASSYYGEQYF.

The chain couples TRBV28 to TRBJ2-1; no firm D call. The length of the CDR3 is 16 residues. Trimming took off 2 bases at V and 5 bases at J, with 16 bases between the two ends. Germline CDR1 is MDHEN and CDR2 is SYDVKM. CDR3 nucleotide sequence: TGTGCCAGCAGTTTAGGGCAGACTCTGAGGCACAATGAGCAGTTCTTC. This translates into CASSLGQTLRHNEQFF.

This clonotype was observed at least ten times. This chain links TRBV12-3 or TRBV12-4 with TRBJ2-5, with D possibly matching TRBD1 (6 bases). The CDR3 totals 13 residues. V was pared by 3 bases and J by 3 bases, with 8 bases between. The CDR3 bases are TGTGCCAGCAGTTTGACAGGAAAAGAGACCCAGTACTTC. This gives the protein CASSLTGKETQYF.

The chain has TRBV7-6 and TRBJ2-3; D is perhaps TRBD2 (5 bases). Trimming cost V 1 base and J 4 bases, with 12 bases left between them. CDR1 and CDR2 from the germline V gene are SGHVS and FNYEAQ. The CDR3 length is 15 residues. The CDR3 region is CASSLEVGAADTQYF. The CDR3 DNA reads TGTGCCAGCAGCTTAGAGGTGGGAGCGGCAGATACGCAGTATTTT.